This T cell receptor beta chain was observed in a study of shared clonotypes between healthy human individuals. Study outcomes and limitations: Memory subsets had estimated richness that was generally smaller than that of naive subsets.

V lost 2 bases and J 9 bases, leaving 9 bases between the germline ends. The CDR3 is made up of 13 amino acids. Germline-derived CDR1 and CDR2 are SGHRS and YFSETQ. Clones were sequenced by immunoSEQ multiplex PCR, and TCRdb holds only the in-frame ones, with some missing. The sample has 2 million to 3 million clones, roughly 93% seen once. As concerns this clone: The antigen remains undetermined.

This TCR was sampled from a man aged 18 to 29 in good health. Some clones in this sample may be carry-over from other donors' samples. The sequenced sample consisted of naive CD4+ T cells from PBMCs. Subset: CD45RA+ positively selected. This chain links TRBV5-1 with TRBJ1-6; no clear D. CDR3 region: CASSFQAGSPLHF. CDR3 DNA: TGCGCCAGCAGCTTTCAGGCTGGTTCACCCCTCCACTTT.